The 7 T cell receptor beta chains presented below share a single source sample, sequenced in a study of T cell responses to AZD1222 COVID-19 vaccine. TCRdb's table, derived via immunoSEQ multiplex PCR, lists solely in-frame clones and lacks some. This sample has more than 85,000 clones; 85% to 90% occur once, and the top ten carry approximately 15%. Sequencing was performed on peripheral blood, taken 28 days after the second AZD1222 dose. The receptors were gathered from an adult who received the AZD1222 COVID-19 vaccine.

The chain uses TRBV5-1 and TRBJ2-2, with 8 bases matching TRBD2. Trimming cost V 4 bases and J 7 bases; bases outside gene matches: 9. The CDR3 loop spans 15 amino acids. Germline V gives CDR1 SGHRS, CDR2 YFSETQ. In nucleotides, the CDR3 is TGCGCCAGCAGCGTGAGGCTAGCGGGCATCGGGGAGCTGTTTTTT. This gives the protein CASSVRLAGIGELFF.

The chain combines TRBV28 with TRBJ2-1; TRBD1 is a possible D gene (6 bases). CDR1 is MDHEN and CDR2 is SYDVKM in the germline V gene. Trimming took 5 bases from V and 6 from J, leaving 11 bases between them. The CDR3 extends over 13 amino acids. CDR3 loop: CASSRTATNEQFF. CDR3 nucleotide sequence: TGTGCCAGCAGTCGGACAGCCACCAATGAGCAGTTCTTC.

The chain links TRBV6-1 to TRBJ2-1; D not certain. Germline V gives CDR1 MNHNS, CDR2 SASEGT. The CDR3 runs to 16 residues. Trimming removed 2 bases at V and 5 bases at J, with 16 bases between. CDR3 sequence: CASSESAGIAHNEQFF. DNA of the CDR3: TGTGCCAGCAGTGAAAGTGCTGGGATCGCGCACAATGAGCAGTTCTTC.

The chain joins TRBV29-1 to TRBJ2-3, with no clear D. The CDR3 is 11 amino acids. Trimming cost V 5 bases and J 4 bases, with 7 bases left between them. The V gene's germline CDR1 is SQVTM and CDR2 ANQGSEA. Here the CDR3 DNA reads TGCAGCGTTTCTCGGGCAGATACGCAGTATTTT. Its translation is CSVSRADTQYF.

The gene calls are TRBV5-4 and TRBJ2-5, with TRBD1 as a possible D gene (6 bases). The germline CDR1 and CDR2 sequences are SGHNT and YYREEE (reference sequence). Trimming cost V 2 bases and J 0 bases, with 8 bases left between them. The CDR3 is 14 residues long. CDR3 DNA sequence: TGTGCCAGCAGCTTACAGGGAAACCAAGAGACCCAGTACTTC. Translating gives CASSLQGNQETQYF.

V usage is TRBV30 and J usage is TRBJ1-6; D perhaps matches TRBD1 (5 bases). Between the trimmed V and J ends, which lost 2 bases and 9 bases, there was a span of 17 bases. The CDR3 is made up of 15 amino acids. Germline V lookup: CDR1 GTSNPN, CDR2 SVGIG (reference sequence). The CDR3 DNA is TGTGCCTGGAGTCCCGGTGGGACCTACAGTTCACCCCTCCACTTT. Translated: CAWSPGGTYSSPLHF.

CDR3 DNA: TGTGCCAGCAGTCGAGGACAGTCAGCATTTTCACCCCTCCACTTT. As protein: CASSRGQSAFSPLHF. This chain joins TRBV27 and TRBJ1-6; the D gene is possibly TRBD1 (6 bases). This CDR3 region has 15 residues. With 5 bases removed from V and 9 bases from J, the gap between germline ends came to 17 bases. Per germline, CDR1 MNHEY and CDR2 SMNVEV (reference sequence).